Only a few counts were recorded for the clone carrying this T cell receptor (beta chain). The antigen is undetermined. This specimen comes from a study of CD8 T cells in ankylosing spondylitis. This CDR3 has 15 amino acids. Germline lookup yields CDR1 ENHRY and CDR2 SYGVKD. V was cut by 0 bases and J by 7 bases, with 16 bases left in between. Study observations and caveats: Some motif variants had been reported before (in reactive arthritis synovial fluid and blood).

Preparation of TCR beta libraries was done by quantitative 5'-RACE with molecular barcodes. MiXCR, applied by TCRdb to the 5' RACE reads, yields one record per CDR3 protein. Of about 400,000 distinct CDR3 sequences in the sample, around 20% were seen once. The source is a male donor with ankylosing spondylitis or in good health (not recorded which). Sequencing was done on a sample of blood, either unsorted or a sorted T cell fraction (not recorded which). J is TRBJ2-7 and V is TRBV10-3, with D possibly being TRBD1 (5 bases). The CDR3 bases are TGTGCCATCAGTGAGTCGACAGCCCCCGTCGATGAGCAGTACTTC. Translation gives CAISESTAPVDEQYF.